The entry below gives a single TCR beta chain sequence along with its context. Its antigen is unidentified. The data stem from a study of shared clonotypes between healthy human individuals. Study-wide results and limits: Clonotypes shared by all four donors outscored non-shared clonotypes in generation probability. Rarefaction gave evidence that sorted-subset sequencing remained incomplete despite large depth.

The method was immunoSEQ multiplex PCR; TCRdb's version includes in-frame clones alone and lacks a portion of them. Of 2.5 million or so clones listed, around 94% are singletons. Donors, healthy HIV-negative adults, lacked recent acute infections or vaccinations. The CDR3 runs to 14 residues. Germline assignment: CDR1 SNHLY and CDR2 FYNNEI. The ends were cut back, 7 bases at V and 2 bases at J, with 15 bases in the middle. The sequenced sample consisted of naive CD4+ T cells sorted from blood. Subset noted: CD45RA+ positively selected. The genes are TRBV2 and TRBJ2-7; D gene ambiguous. This clonotype originated in a man between 18 and 35 years old in good health. The CDR3 coding sequence is TGTGCCAGCATGCGAGGTTCTTATACCTACGAGCAGTACTTC. Residues: CASMRGSYTYEQYF.